This T cell receptor beta chain appears in the sequencing data of a study of blood T cell repertoires in COVID-19. This CDR3 is built from 14 residues. Germline V lookup: CDR1 MGHRA, CDR2 YSYEKL. V was shortened by 0 bases and J by 4 bases, with 9 bases between the two germline ends. This table comes from immunoSEQ multiplex PCR, and its TCRdb copy is limited to in-frame clones, with some not included. The table includes a few hundred thousand clones, about 80% detected once. This sequence originates from a man aged 30 to 45 with acute COVID-19. Material for sequencing was PBMCs or T cells enriched from blood (not recorded which). The gene calls are TRBV4-1 and TRBJ1-2, with a tentative D call TRBD1 (5 bases). CDR3 sequence (DNA): TGCGCCAGCAGCCAAGATCCAGGGCTCTATGGCTACACCTTC. Its protein is CASSQDPGLYGYTF.